The 30 T cell receptor beta chains listed next were all sequenced from one sample in a study of cytomegalovirus exposure and HLA in healthy donors. The PCR had 60 Vbeta and 13 Jbeta primers. Measured with immunoSEQ multiplex PCR; TCRdb has only the in-frame clones, and not every one. The sample yields over 150,000 clones, roughly 80% seen once. The specimen was PBMCs. These TCRs come from a woman aged 25 to 45 in good health and CMV-seropositive.

This sequence joins TRBV7-9 and TRBJ2-5; unclear D gene. The end of the DNA fits TRBJ2-7 better, so the J call may be wrong. The CDR3 covers 11 residues. Germline V lookup: CDR1 SEHNR, CDR2 FQNEAQ (reference sequence). The DNA of the CDR3 is TGTGCCAGCAGCCTAACCTACGAGCAGTACTTC. Translating gives CASSLTYEQYF.

The V and J genes are TRBV4-2 and TRBJ2-1; TRBD2 matches 10 bases. The CDR3 runs 17 residues. Germline values: CDR1 LGHNA, CDR2 YNFKEQ. J lost 4 bases, V lost 0 bases, and 6 bases had no gene match. CDR3: CASSQDPAGGSYNEQFF. Written as DNA, the CDR3 is TGTGCCAGCAGCCAAGACCCAGCGGGGGGGAGTTACAATGAGCAGTTCTTC.

This chain connects TRBV6-5 to TRBJ1-2; 8 nucleotides match TRBD1. The junction had 4 bases not matched to a gene; V was cut back by 0 bases and J by 4 bases. Germline CDR1 reads MNHEY; CDR2 reads SVGAGI. This CDR3 comprises 15 residues. This CDR3 reads CASSYSAGGSYGYTF. The CDR3 DNA follows: TGTGCCAGCAGTTACTCGGCAGGGGGCAGCTATGGCTACACCTTC.

The chain recombines TRBV19 with TRBJ2-6; no clear D. V was pared by 6 bases and J by 0 bases, with 6 bases between. Germline V lookup: CDR1 LNHDA, CDR2 SQIVND (reference sequence). The CDR3 sequence is 14 residues long. CDR3 nucleotides: TGTGCCAGTAGACCCTACTCTGGGGCCAACGTCCTGACTTTC. Translating gives CASRPYSGANVLTF.

The V gene is TRBV7-9, the J gene TRBJ1-1; D possibly corresponds to TRBD1 (6 bases). Germline V gene data show CDR1 as SEHNR and CDR2 as FQNEAQ (reference sequence). The CDR3 covers 18 residues. Trimming removed 1 base at V and 6 bases at J, with 24 bases between. The CDR3 DNA is TGTGCCAGCAGCTTAGATCTAGGGGACATTTTAATGACGGCTGAAGCTTTCTTT. Residues: CASSLDLGDILMTAEAFF. The whole variable domain, remainder taken from reference TRBV7-9 and TRBJ1-1, is DTGVSQNPRHKITKRGQNVTFRCDPISEHNRLYWYRQTLGQGPEFLTYFQNEAQLEKSRLLSDRFSAERPKGSFSTLEIQRTEQGDSAMYLCASSLDLGDILMTAEAFFGQGTRLTVV.

The chain is built from TRBV29-1 and TRBJ1-1; D unresolved. There are 12 residues in the CDR3. V was trimmed by 5 bases and J by 5 bases, leaving 12 bases between them. The germline gives CDR1 SQVTM, CDR2 ANQGSEA. CDR3: CSVSQFNTEAFF. The CDR3 bases are TGCAGCGTTTCGCAGTTTAATACTGAAGCTTTCTTT.

The CDR3 loop reads CASSQVPTSGGARNEQFF. The CDR3 bases are TGTGCCAGCAGCCAAGTCCCGACTAGCGGGGGGGCCAGGAATGAGCAGTTCTTC. The chain uses TRBV4-2 and TRBJ2-1; 14 bases agree with TRBD2. The CDR3 has 18 residues. Germline trimming cut 1 base from V and 7 bases from J; bases unmatched to any gene: 9. Germline assignment: CDR1 LGHNA and CDR2 YNFKEQ.

This chain uses TRBV9 with TRBJ1-1; no clear D gene. Germline loops: CDR1 SGDLS, CDR2 YYNGEE. The CDR3 is made up of 15 amino acids. Between the trimmed V and J ends, which lost 4 bases and 5 bases, there was a span of 18 bases. The CDR3 protein is CASSSLGEGGTEAFF. The CDR3 coding sequence is TGTGCCAGCAGCTCCCTAGGAGAGGGAGGGACTGAAGCTTTCTTT.

This clone was recorded only once. The genes are TRBV10-3 and TRBJ1-3; unclear D gene. The V and J ends lost 6 bases and 8 bases respectively, with 11 bases between them. This CDR3 has 12 residues. Germline CDR1 reads ENHRY; CDR2 reads SYGVKD. CDR3 sequence: CAISPYLDTIYF. The DNA for the CDR3 is TGTGCCATCAGCCCGTATTTAGACACCATATATTTT.

The V call is TRBV7-8, the J call TRBJ2-1; D is perhaps TRBD2 (5 bases). Trimming removed 1 base at V and 2 bases at J, with 9 bases between. This CDR3 region has 15 residues. In germline, CDR1 is SGHVS, CDR2 FQNEAQ. CDR3 sequence reads: CASSLERTPYNEQFF. DNA of the CDR3: TGTGCCAGCAGCTTAGAGAGGACTCCCTACAATGAGCAGTTCTTC.

The rearrangement joins TRBV4-3 to TRBJ2-1, with 10 bases that match TRBD1. The CDR3 is made up of 17 amino acids. Losses at the gene ends were 4 bases for V and 7 bases for J; bases not matched to a gene: 13. Germline V gene sequence: CDR1 LGHNA, CDR2 YSLEER. CDR3 residues: CASSPRLRQGAQNEQFF. The CDR3 DNA is TGCGCCAGCAGCCCAAGGCTTCGACAGGGGGCTCAAAATGAGCAGTTCTTC.

Written as DNA, the CDR3 is TGTGCCAGCAGCTTTGGGCCCTACGAGCAGTACTTC. Amino acids: CASSFGPYEQYF. This chain links TRBV5-6 with TRBJ2-7; D is unclear. The germline V gene encodes CDR1 SGHDT and CDR2 YYEEEE. The length of the CDR3 is 12 residues. Trimming removed 2 bases at V and 2 bases at J, with 5 bases between.

This rearrangement joins TRBV5-1 to TRBJ1-3, with 12 positions matching TRBD1. V lost 4 bases to trimming and J lost 0 bases; unmatched junction nucleotides: 14. The CDR3 consists of 20 residues. CDR1 is SGHRS, CDR2 YFSETQ, per germline. The CDR3 is CASSIRGQGALQSSGNTIYF. CDR3 DNA: TGCGCCAGCAGCATAAGGGGACAGGGGGCTCTCCAAAGCTCTGGAAACACCATATATTTT.

This clone was seen a single time. The V gene is TRBV2, the J gene TRBJ1-1; TRBD1 matches at 8 bases. From germline, CDR1 is SNHLY and CDR2 FYNNEI. CDR3 length: 15 residues. V was clipped by 6 bases and J by 1 base; unmatched bases: 7. The CDR3, as DNA: TGTGCCAGCAGCGAGGGACAGGTGGGGAACACTGAAGCTTTCTTT. Translation: CASSEGQVGNTEAFF.

The V and J genes are TRBV19 and TRBJ1-1, with 7 positions matching TRBD1. This CDR3 is built from 15 residues. Per germline, CDR1 LNHDA and CDR2 SQIVND (reference sequence). V was pared by 6 bases and J by 1 base, with 8 bases of the junction left unmatched. CDR3 region: CASRIAGTENTEAFF. As DNA, the CDR3 is TGTGCCAGTAGAATCGCCGGGACAGAGAACACTGAAGCTTTCTTT.

This clone appeared a single time. The chain recombines TRBV5-4 with TRBJ2-7, with 8 bases that match TRBD2. CDR1 and CDR2 (germline): SGHNT, YYREEE (reference sequence). This CDR3 is 14 amino acids long. Losses at the gene ends were 5 bases for V and 7 bases for J; bases not matched to a gene: 11. In DNA form, the CDR3 reads TGTGCCAGCAGGTTTGAAGCGGGGGCCGGGGAGCAGTACTTC. Amino acid sequence: CASRFEAGAGEQYF.

The sample holds a few counts of this clone. The genes are TRBV6-1 and TRBJ1-1; D call uncertain. V was cut by 5 bases and J by 6 bases, with 7 bases left in between. This CDR3 spans 11 amino acids. CDR1 is MNHNS and CDR2 is SASEGT in the germline V gene. Here the CDR3 DNA reads TGTGCCAGCAGTTACGGGGCTGAAGCTTTCTTT. Translating gives CASSYGAEAFF.

The chain recombines TRBV5-1 with TRBJ1-6, with 10 bases identical to TRBD1. The CDR3 runs 15 residues. Germline assignment: CDR1 SGHRS and CDR2 YFSETQ. Trimming at V came to 2 bases and at J to 7 bases, leaving 3 bases not matched to a gene. CDR3 DNA: TGCGCCAGCAGCTTACGGACAGGGGGAAATTCACCCCTCCACTTT. It encodes CASSLRTGGNSPLHF.

This clone was counted once. The chain joins TRBV7-9 to TRBJ2-7; D remains unclear. The CDR3 loop spans 11 amino acids. V lost 2 bases and J 10 bases, leaving 9 bases between the germline ends. Germline assignment: CDR1 SEHNR and CDR2 FQNEAQ (reference sequence). CDR3 DNA: TGTGCCAGCAGCTTAACAGCCTTCCAGTACTTC. The encoded protein is CASSLTAFQYF.

The V gene is TRBV7-2, the J gene TRBJ2-1; 9 bases align to TRBD2. The V gene's germline CDR1 is SGHTA and CDR2 FQGNSA. J was trimmed by 7 bases and V by 5 bases; bases with no gene match: 12. This CDR3 is built from 16 residues. This CDR3 reads CASSQAALAGRNEQFF. The CDR3 region has the DNA TGTGCCAGCAGCCAAGCAGCTCTAGCGGGGAGAAATGAGCAGTTCTTC.

The V gene is TRBV5-1, the J gene TRBJ2-2, with 11 bases identical to TRBD2. Germline-derived CDR1 and CDR2 are SGHRS and YFSETQ. The CDR3 runs 18 residues. The junction had 6 bases not matched to a gene; V was cut back by 0 bases and J by 2 bases. The CDR3, as DNA: TGCGCCAGCAGCTTGGGGCTAGCGGGGGGCCTTAACACCGGGGAGCTGTTTTTT. Residues: CASSLGLAGGLNTGELFF.

The V and J genes are TRBV7-9 and TRBJ1-3; no firm D call. In germline, CDR1 is SEHNR, CDR2 FQNEAQ (reference sequence). Trimming cost V 2 bases and J 2 bases, with 7 bases left between them. This CDR3 region has 14 residues. CDR3 bases: TGTGCCAGCAGCTTATTAACAGCTGGAAACACCATATATTTT. This translates into CASSLLTAGNTIYF. The whole variable domain, filled in from reference TRBV7-9 and TRBJ1-3, reads DTGVSQNPRHKITKRGQNVTFRCDPISEHNRLYWYRQTLGQGPEFLTYFQNEAQLEKSRLLSDRFSAERPKGSFSTLEIQRTEQGDSAMYLCASSLLTAGNTIYFGEGSWLTVV.

This rearrangement joins TRBV10-3 to TRBJ1-1, with a tentative D call TRBD1 (6 bases). The CDR3 runs to 16 residues. The germline CDR1 and CDR2 sequences are ENHRY and SYGVKD. The ends were cut back, 5 bases at V and 5 bases at J, with 21 bases in the middle. The CDR3 loop reads CAISSFLQGRSTEAFF. The CDR3 DNA is TGTGCCATCAGTTCTTTCCTTCAGGGGAGATCAACTGAAGCTTTCTTT.

CDR3 region: CASSGRDRVSGNTIYF. CDR3 bases: TGTGCCAGCAGCGGAAGGGACAGGGTCTCTGGAAACACCATATATTTT. This chain joins TRBV5-6 and TRBJ1-3; 9 bases align to TRBD1. CDR1 is SGHDT, CDR2 YYEEEE, per germline. The CDR3 covers 16 residues. The V segment lost 4 bases and the J segment 0 bases; nucleotides outside the gene matches: 5.

The V and J genes are TRBV7-3 and TRBJ2-5; tentative D call: TRBD1 (5 bases). The CDR3 runs to 14 residues. Deletions cut 5 bases from V and 5 bases from J, with 15 bases between. The germline V gene has CDR1 SGHTA and CDR2 FQGTGA. The CDR3 loop reads CASSPGSLRETQYF. The CDR3 DNA reads as TGTGCCAGCAGCCCAGGGTCCCTCCGTGAGACCCAGTACTTC.

This chain joins TRBV7-9 and TRBJ2-2; TRBD1 aligns across 8 bases. Unmatched junction bases numbered 3, after V lost 5 bases and J lost 1 base. Germline V gives CDR1 SEHNR, CDR2 FQNEAQ (reference sequence). CDR3 length equals 15 residues. CDR3 DNA: TGTGCCAGCAGCCCTGACAGGGGGAACACCGGGGAGCTGTTTTTT. It encodes CASSPDRGNTGELFF. Together with reference TRBV7-9 and TRBJ2-2, the CDR3 gives the full variable domain: DTGVSQNPRHKITKRGQNVTFRCDPISEHNRLYWYRQTLGQGPEFLTYFQNEAQLEKSRLLSDRFSAERPKGSFSTLEIQRTEQGDSAMYLCASSPDRGNTGELFFGEGSRLTVL.

The chain carries TRBV28 and TRBJ2-7; 8 bases match TRBD2. CDR1 and CDR2 from the germline V gene are MDHEN and SYDVKM. J lost 4 bases, V lost 3 bases, and 5 bases had no gene match. This CDR3 has 14 amino acids. Here the CDR3 DNA reads TGTGCCAGCAGTTTGTCGGGGGGGTCATACGAGCAGTACTTC. Amino acids: CASSLSGGSYEQYF.

This chain's CDR3 is CASSRREGGYTF. The DNA of the CDR3 is TGTGCCAGCAGTAGGCGGGAAGGTGGCTACACCTTC. The chain employs TRBV6-1 and TRBJ1-2; no clear D gene. CDR1 is MNHNS and CDR2 is SASEGT in the germline V gene. The CDR3 spans 12 residues. Trimming pared 5 bases from V and 7 bases from J, leaving 11 bases between.

The rearrangement uses TRBV7-9 and TRBJ1-5, with D maybe TRBD1 (5 bases). The germline CDR1 and CDR2 sequences are SEHNR and FQNEAQ (reference sequence). There are 12 residues in the CDR3. V was cut by 8 bases and J by 3 bases, with 8 bases left in between. This CDR3 is CASGGDNQPQHF. CDR3 sequence (DNA): TGTGCCAGCGGGGGGGACAATCAGCCCCAGCATTTT.

V and J are TRBV19 and TRBJ1-2, with a weak D call TRBD1 (5 bases). V shed 7 bases and J shed 3 bases, with 9 bases lying between them. Germline loops: CDR1 LNHDA, CDR2 SQIVND (reference sequence). The CDR3 contains 12 residues. CDR3 in DNA: TGTGCCAGTACAGAGACAGACTATGGCTACACCTTC. This sequence encodes CASTETDYGYTF.